This T cell receptor (beta chain) was captured in a study of response to subunit inactivated influenza vaccine. MiXCR, run by TCRdb on the RT-PCR reads, gives a single entry per CDR3 protein. The table has about 540,000 distinct CDR3 sequences, under 25% seen once. Study-wide results and limits: Authors suggested seasonal influenza vaccinations each recruit few new T cells.

This clonotype was counted many times. As yet, its antigen is unknown. The CDR3 is 15 amino acids. With V trimmed by 1 base and J by 2 bases, 2 bases remained unmatched. Germline CDR1 is LGHNA and CDR2 is YNFKEQ. The data were also submitted as part of a second study, on T cells expressing NK-cell markers. That report adds: UMIs were included in TCR beta cDNA generated by 5'RACE template switching. TCR beta repertoires came from sorted CD3+CD56+NKG2C+, CD3+CD56+NKG2C- and CD3+CD56-NKG2C+ T cells.

This receptor was identified in a man in his fifties who received an inactivated influenza vaccine. The chain links TRBV4-2 to TRBJ1-5, with 7 bases fitting TRBD1. The sequences come from CD4+ T cells sorted from PBMCs, collected about 11 days after vaccination. As DNA, the CDR3 is TGTGCCAGCAGCCAAGGTGACAGGGGCAATCAGCCCCAGCATTTT. Protein: CASSQGDRGNQPQHF.